Listed here are 6 T cell receptor beta chains from one sample, sequenced in a study of regulatory T cells in long-lasting Graves disease. Time point: newly diagnosed GD, antithyroid drugs for less than 3 months. There was RNA extracted from PBMCs, and the TCR library was made from it. The TCR beta library used iRepertoire HTBI primers with Arm-PCR amplification of CDR3. MiXCR, applied by TCRdb to the multiplex PCR reads, yields one record per CDR3 protein. Here the sample spans 300,000 to 400,000 distinct CDR3 sequences, roughly 17% being singletons. These data were also filed under a second study, of T cells in Graves' hyperthyroidism and ophthalmopathy.

This specimen consisted of peripheral blood mononuclear cells (PBMCs), obtained at new diagnosis, from a patient treated with antithyroid drugs. Receptors originate from a middle-aged man with Graves disease.

The V call is TRBV7-9, the J call TRBJ2-7; D not certain. Trimming stripped 4 bases from V and 7 bases from J, with 8 bases between. From germline, CDR1 is SEHNR and CDR2 FQNEAQ (reference sequence). The CDR3 is 11 amino acids. This chain's CDR3 is CASSSIREQYF. In DNA form, the CDR3 reads TGTGCCAGCAGCTCAATTAGGGAGCAGTACTTC.

This clonotype was recorded many times. The chain has TRBV28 and TRBJ2-5; weak D call: TRBD2 (7 bases). Trimming removed 6 bases at V and 4 bases at J, with 12 bases between. The CDR3 contains 13 residues. Germline CDR1 and CDR2: MDHEN and SYDVKM. For the CDR3, the DNA is TGTGCCAGCAGCCGGGGGGCGGGAGAGACCCAGTACTTC. It encodes CASSRGAGETQYF. Full variable domain (missing parts from reference TRBV28 and TRBJ2-5): DVKVTQSSRYLVKRTGEKVFLECVQDMDHENMFWYRQDPGLGLRLIYFSYDVKMKEKGDIPEGYSVSREKKERFSLILESASTNQTSMYLCASSRGAGETQYFGPGTRLLVL.

This clonotype was seen ten or more times. The chain combines TRBV12-3 or TRBV12-4 with TRBJ2-5; no reliable D call. The CDR3 runs to 14 residues. Trimming left V 2 bases short and J 2 bases short, with 9 bases between. CDR3 protein: CASSLRRQQETQYF. In DNA form, the CDR3 reads TGTGCCAGCAGTTTAAGGCGGCAGCAAGAGACCCAGTACTTC.

Many counts were recorded for this clonotype. The chain combines TRBV11-2 with TRBJ2-5, with a weak D call TRBD2 (5 bases). V lost 5 bases and J lost 5, with 15 bases in between. Germline lookup yields CDR1 SGHAT and CDR2 FQNNGV. The CDR3 runs 14 residues. CDR3 amino acids: CASSILVVSETQYF. CDR3 in DNA: TGTGCCAGCAGCATACTAGTTGTAAGCGAGACCCAGTACTTC.

There are many counts of this clonotype. The chain combines TRBV12-5 with TRBJ2-7; no reliable D call. The CDR3 length is 11 residues. Trimming pared 8 bases from V and 3 bases from J, leaving 8 bases between. Per germline, CDR1 LGHNT and CDR2 FRNRAP. The CDR3 region is CASQLVYEQYF. The CDR3 DNA reads as TGTGCTAGTCAACTTGTCTACGAGCAGTACTTC.

This clonotype was found many times. The CDR3 region has the DNA TGTGCCAGCAGCTTAACAACAAAAGACAGGGTAGATGGCTACACCTTC. It codes for CASSLTTKDRVDGYTF. V is TRBV7-9 and J is TRBJ1-2; TRBD1 matches at 7 bases. CDR3 length equals 16 residues. The V segment lost 2 bases and the J segment 6 bases; nucleotides outside the gene matches: 12. The germline V gene encodes CDR1 SEHNR and CDR2 FQNEAQ (reference sequence).